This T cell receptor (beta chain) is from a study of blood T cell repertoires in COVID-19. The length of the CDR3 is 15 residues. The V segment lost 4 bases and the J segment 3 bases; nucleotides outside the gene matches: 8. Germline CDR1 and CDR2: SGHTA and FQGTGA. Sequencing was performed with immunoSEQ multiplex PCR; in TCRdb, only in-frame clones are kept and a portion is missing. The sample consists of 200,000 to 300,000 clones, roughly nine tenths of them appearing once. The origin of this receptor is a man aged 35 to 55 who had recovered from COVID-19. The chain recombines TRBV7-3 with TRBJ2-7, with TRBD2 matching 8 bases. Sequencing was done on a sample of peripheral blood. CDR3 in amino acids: CASSWVGGGNYEQYF. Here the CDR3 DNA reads TGTGCCAGCAGCTGGGTCGGCGGGGGGAACTACGAGCAGTACTTC.